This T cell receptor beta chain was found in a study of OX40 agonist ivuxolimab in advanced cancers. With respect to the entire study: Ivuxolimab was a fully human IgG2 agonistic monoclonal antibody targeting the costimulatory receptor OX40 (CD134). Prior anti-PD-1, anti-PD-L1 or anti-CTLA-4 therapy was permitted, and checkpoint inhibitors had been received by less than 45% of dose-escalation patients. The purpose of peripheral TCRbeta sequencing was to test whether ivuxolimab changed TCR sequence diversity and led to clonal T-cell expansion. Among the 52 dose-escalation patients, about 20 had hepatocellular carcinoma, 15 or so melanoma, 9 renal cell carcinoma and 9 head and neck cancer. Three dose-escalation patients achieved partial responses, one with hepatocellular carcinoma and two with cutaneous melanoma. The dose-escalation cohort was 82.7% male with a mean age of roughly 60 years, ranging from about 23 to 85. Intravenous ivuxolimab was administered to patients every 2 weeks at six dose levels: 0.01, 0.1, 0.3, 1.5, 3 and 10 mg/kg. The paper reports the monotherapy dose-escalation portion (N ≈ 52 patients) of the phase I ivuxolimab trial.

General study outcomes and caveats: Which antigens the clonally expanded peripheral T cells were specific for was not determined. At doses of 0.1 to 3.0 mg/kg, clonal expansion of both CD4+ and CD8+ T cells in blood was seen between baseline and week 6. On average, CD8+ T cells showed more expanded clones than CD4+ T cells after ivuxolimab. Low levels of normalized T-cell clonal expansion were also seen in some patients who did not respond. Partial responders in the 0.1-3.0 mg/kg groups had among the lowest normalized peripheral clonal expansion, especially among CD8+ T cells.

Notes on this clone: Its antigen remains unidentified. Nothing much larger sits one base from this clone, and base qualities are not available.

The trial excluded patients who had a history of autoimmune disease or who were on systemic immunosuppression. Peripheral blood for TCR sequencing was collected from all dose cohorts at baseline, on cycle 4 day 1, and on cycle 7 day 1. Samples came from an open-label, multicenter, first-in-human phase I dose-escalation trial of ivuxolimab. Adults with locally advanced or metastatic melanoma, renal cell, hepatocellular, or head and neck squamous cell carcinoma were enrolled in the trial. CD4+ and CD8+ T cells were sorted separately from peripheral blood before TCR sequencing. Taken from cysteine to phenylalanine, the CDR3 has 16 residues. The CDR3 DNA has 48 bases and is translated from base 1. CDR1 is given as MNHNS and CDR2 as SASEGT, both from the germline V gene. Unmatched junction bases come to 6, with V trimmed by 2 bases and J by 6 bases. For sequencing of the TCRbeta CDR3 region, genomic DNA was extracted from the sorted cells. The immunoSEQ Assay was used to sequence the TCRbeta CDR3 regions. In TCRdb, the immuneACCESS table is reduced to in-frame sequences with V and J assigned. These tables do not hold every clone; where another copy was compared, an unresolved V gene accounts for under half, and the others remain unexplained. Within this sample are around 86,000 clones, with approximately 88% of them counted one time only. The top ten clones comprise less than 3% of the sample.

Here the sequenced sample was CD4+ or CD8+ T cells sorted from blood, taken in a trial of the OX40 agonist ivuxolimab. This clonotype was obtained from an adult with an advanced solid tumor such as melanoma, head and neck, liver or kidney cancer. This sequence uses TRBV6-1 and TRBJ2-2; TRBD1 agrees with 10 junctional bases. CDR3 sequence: CASSERTGGGSGELFF. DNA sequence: TGTGCCAGCAGTGAAAGGACAGGGGGAGGGTCCGGGGAGCTGTTTTTT.